The 27 T cell receptor beta chains in this list originate from one sample, sequenced in a study of blood T cell repertoires in COVID-19. Measured with immunoSEQ multiplex PCR; TCRdb has only the in-frame clones, and not every one. The table includes some 260,000 clones, 87% detected once. Sequencing input: PBMCs or T cells enriched from blood (not recorded which). These receptor sequences come from a woman aged 25 to 39 with acute COVID-19.

This clone was recorded only once. The chain couples TRBV5-6 to TRBJ1-2; tentatively, D is TRBD1 (6 bases). CDR1 and CDR2 (germline): SGHDT, YYEEEE. This CDR3 has 14 amino acids. V was cut by 1 base and J by 5 bases, with 12 bases left in between. DNA of the CDR3: TGTGCCAGCAGCTTGCTTCAGGGGCTTTATGGCTACACCTTC. Its translation: CASSLLQGLYGYTF.

The chain links TRBV4-2 to TRBJ1-3; D gene unclear. The CDR3 has 16 amino acids. Germline V gene lookup returns CDR1 LGHNA and CDR2 YNFKEQ. V was trimmed by 3 bases and J by 2 bases, leaving 14 bases between them. The CDR3, as DNA: TGTGCCAGCAGCCAGGGGTTGGGGAGCGCTGGAAACACCATATATTTT. It codes for CASSQGLGSAGNTIYF.

This clone showed up many times. CDR3 bases: TGTGCCAGCAGTCCGGGGGGCCGGCACACTGAAGCTTTCTTT. This codes for CASSPGGRHTEAFF. This chain joins TRBV6-5 and TRBJ1-1; a weak D match, TRBD1 (6 bases). CDR1 is MNHEY and CDR2 is SVGAGI in the germline V gene. The germline V and J ends were trimmed by 5 bases and 3 bases, with 13 bases remaining between them. The CDR3 is 14 amino acids.

This chain joins TRBV28 and TRBJ2-1; no reliable D call. V shed 3 bases and J shed 0 bases, with 6 bases lying between them. The CDR3 runs to 14 residues. In germline, CDR1 is MDHEN, CDR2 SYDVKM. The DNA of the CDR3 is TGTGCCAGCAGTTTGGAGAGCTCCTACAATGAGCAGTTCTTC. Translated, it gives CASSLESSYNEQFF.

The rearrangement links TRBV15 to TRBJ2-5; D possibly corresponds to TRBD1 (6 bases). Looked up from germline, CDR1 is LNHNV and CDR2 is YYDKDF (reference sequence). Trimming stripped 0 bases from V and 4 bases from J, with 12 bases between. The CDR3 has 15 residues. The CDR3: CATSRDRGKGETQYF. The DNA for the CDR3 is TGTGCCACCAGCAGAGACAGGGGAAAGGGAGAGACCCAGTACTTC.

The chain employs TRBV7-6 and TRBJ1-1, with D maybe TRBD1 (6 bases). The V and J ends lost 7 bases and 1 base respectively, with 19 bases between them. The CDR3 has 16 residues. Germline V gene data show CDR1 as SGHVS and CDR2 as FNYEAQ. The CDR3, as DNA: TGTGCCAGCACTAATCGCGTCGGGACACGGAACACTGAAGCTTTCTTT. Translation: CASTNRVGTRNTEAFF.

Note on this clone: In the same sample, other DNA sequences code for this CDR3. The rearrangement joins TRBV3-1 (or the pseudogene TRBV3-2) to TRBJ2-1; no clear D. The V gene lost 3 bases and the J gene lost 7 bases, with 7 bases spanning the gap. Germline CDR1 reads LGHDT; CDR2 reads YNNKEL (reference sequence). This CDR3 spans 12 amino acids. The CDR3 DNA is TGTGCCAGCAGCCAGCTGAGTAATGAGCAGTTCTTC. Translation: CASSQLSNEQFF.

The CDR3 loop reads CASSVERTADQPQHF. CDR3 sequence (DNA): TGTGCCAGCAGCGTAGAAAGGACAGCGGATCAGCCCCAGCATTTT. V usage is TRBV9 and J usage is TRBJ1-5; weak D call: TRBD1 (6 bases). The CDR3 length is 15 residues. Trimming stripped 0 bases from V and 5 bases from J, with 12 bases between. CDR1 and CDR2 from the germline V gene are SGDLS and YYNGEE.

V and J are TRBV9 and TRBJ2-1; 10 positions agree with TRBD2. From germline, CDR1 is SGDLS and CDR2 YYNGEE. J was trimmed by 0 bases and V by 0 bases; bases with no gene match: 9. The CDR3 is 19 amino acids. The CDR3 nucleotides read TGTGCCAGCAGCGTAGGGGCTAGCGGGGGCCTAAGCTCCTACAATGAGCAGTTCTTC. It is translated as CASSVGASGGLSSYNEQFF.

V and J are TRBV7-9 and TRBJ2-4; D possibly corresponds to TRBD2 (5 bases). The CDR3 loop spans 16 amino acids. V shed 1 base and J shed 1 base, with 11 bases lying between them. Germline loops: CDR1 SEHNR, CDR2 FQNEAQ (reference sequence). CDR3 in DNA: TGTGCCAGCAGCTTAGAGGGAGTGGGTGCCAAAAACATTCAGTACTTC. As protein: CASSLEGVGAKNIQYF.

The chain combines TRBV10-2 with TRBJ1-6, with D possibly TRBD1 on 6 matching bases. The CDR3 is 14 amino acids. Germline assignment: CDR1 WSHSY and CDR2 SAAADI. V dropped 0 bases and J dropped 7 bases, with 7 bases sitting between them. CDR3 amino acids: CASSESTGNSPLHF. In DNA form, the CDR3 reads TGCGCCAGCAGTGAGTCAACAGGGAATTCACCCCTCCACTTT.

J is TRBJ2-1 and V is TRBV12-3 or TRBV12-4; no definite D call. The CDR3 totals 11 residues. V lost 5 bases to trimming and J lost 5 bases, with 4 bases between them. The CDR3 region has the DNA TGTGCCAGCAGTATAAACAATGAGCAGTTCTTC. As protein: CASSINNEQFF.

This clone was counted a single time. The chain joins TRBV5-1 to TRBJ1-2, with 7 bases aligning to TRBD1. The ends lost 0 bases at V and 4 bases at J; junction bases unmatched: 9. Germline V gene sequence: CDR1 SGHRS, CDR2 YFSETQ. The CDR3 loop spans 16 amino acids. The CDR3 DNA follows: TGCGCCAGCAGCTTGGTTACAGGGGCGCGAGGCTATGGCTACACCTTC. It translates to CASSLVTGARGYGYTF. The full variable domain, completed using reference TRBV5-1 and TRBJ1-2, is KAGVTQTPRYLIKTRGQQVTLSCSPISGHRSVSWYQQTPGQGLQFLFEYFSETQRNKGNFPGRFSGRQFSNSRSEMNVSTLELGDSALYLCASSLVTGARGYGYTFGSGTRLTVV.

This chain links TRBV7-9 with TRBJ1-1; D is ambiguous. The length of the CDR3 is 13 residues. Trimming removed 0 bases from V and 4 bases from J, with 6 bases in between. Per the germline V gene, CDR1 is SEHNR and CDR2 is FQNEAQ (reference sequence). The CDR3 protein is CASSLAEGTEAFF. CDR3 coding DNA: TGTGCCAGCAGCTTAGCTGAGGGCACTGAAGCTTTCTTT.

The chain couples TRBV19 to TRBJ1-3, with D unclear. In germline, CDR1 is LNHDA, CDR2 SQIVND (reference sequence). V shed 3 bases and J shed 0 bases, with 9 bases lying between them. The CDR3 is made up of 15 amino acids. This CDR3 is CASSINTSSGNTIYF. CDR3 in DNA: TGTGCCAGTAGTATCAATACGAGCTCTGGAAACACCATATATTTT.

V gene TRBV20-1 combines with J gene TRBJ2-7, with 11 positions matching TRBD2. This CDR3 has 13 residues. Unmatched junction bases numbered 2, after V lost 3 bases and J lost 4 bases. Germline assignment: CDR1 DFQATT and CDR2 SNEGSKA (reference sequence). This CDR3 is CSASASGRYEQYF. DNA of the CDR3: TGCAGTGCTAGTGCTAGCGGGAGGTACGAGCAGTACTTC.

This clone occurred once. The chain links TRBV3-1 (or the pseudogene TRBV3-2) to TRBJ1-2; D is ambiguous. The CDR3 covers 13 residues. The V end was cut by 4 bases, the J end by 8 bases, with 14 bases between. Looked up from germline, CDR1 is LGHDT and CDR2 is YNNKEL (reference sequence). The CDR3, as DNA: TGTGCCAGCAGCCCTTCGCGTCCGGTGGGCTACACCTTC. This translates into CASSPSRPVGYTF.

The CDR3 bases are TGCGCCAGCAGTGACAGGCCTAACACCGGGGAGCTGTTTTTT. This translates into CASSDRPNTGELFF. The chain carries TRBV10-1 and TRBJ2-2; D is ambiguous. CDR3 length equals 14 residues. Germline CDR1 reads WNHNN; CDR2 reads SYGVQD (reference sequence). V was clipped by 3 bases and J by 2 bases, with 7 bases between them.

This rearrangement joins TRBV28 to TRBJ2-1; a weak D match, TRBD2 (6 bases). CDR1 and CDR2 (germline): MDHEN, SYDVKM. The CDR3 length is 20 residues. Between the trimmed V and J ends, which lost 0 bases and 9 bases, there was a span of 30 bases. This CDR3 is CASSLWPGLNPISSYGEQFF. Here the CDR3 DNA reads TGTGCCAGCAGTTTATGGCCCGGACTAAACCCAATCTCCTCCTACGGTGAGCAGTTCTTC.

This clone showed up just once. The J gene is TRBJ2-2, the V gene TRBV28, with 7 bases that match TRBD1. Unmatched junction bases numbered 4, after V lost 4 bases and J lost 2 bases. Germline V gives CDR1 MDHEN, CDR2 SYDVKM. The CDR3 loop spans 15 amino acids. For the CDR3, the DNA is TGTGCCAGCAGTTGGAGACAGGGCAACACCGGGGAGCTGTTTTTT. Its protein is CASSWRQGNTGELFF.

The chain combines TRBV2 with TRBJ2-7, with TRBD1 matching over 9 bases. The CDR3 spans 17 residues. The germline CDR1 and CDR2 sequences are SNHLY and FYNNEI. J lost 2 bases, V lost 5 bases, and 13 bases had no gene match. The CDR3 protein is CASSRPPRDRVAYEQYF. DNA of the CDR3: TGTGCCAGCAGTCGACCCCCCCGGGACAGGGTAGCCTACGAGCAGTACTTC.

The CDR3, as DNA: TGTGCCAGCAAGAAGAGGGACAGAGACGGTCAGCCCCAGCATTTT. The encoded protein is CASKKRDRDGQPQHF. The rearrangement joins TRBV2 to TRBJ1-5; 7 nucleotides line up with TRBD1. This CDR3 contains 15 residues. Germline loops: CDR1 SNHLY, CDR2 FYNNEI. Trimming removed 7 bases from V and 6 bases from J; junction bases left unmatched: 12.

The chain has TRBV11-2 and TRBJ1-4; TRBD1 might be the D (6 bases). The germline V gene has CDR1 SGHAT and CDR2 FQNNGV. Trimming pared 6 bases from V and 2 bases from J, leaving 10 bases between. This CDR3 is built from 14 residues. The CDR3, as DNA: TGTGCCAGCAGTCTACAGGGCACTAATGAAAAACTGTTTTTT. Residues: CASSLQGTNEKLFF. The full variable domain, with the rest looked up from reference TRBV11-2 and TRBJ1-4, is EAGVAQSPRYKIIEKRQSVAFWCNPISGHATLYWYQQILGQGPKLLIQFQNNGVVDDSQLPKDRFSAERLKGVDSTLKIQPAKLEDSAVYLCASSLQGTNEKLFFGSGTQLSVL.

This chain joins TRBV28 and TRBJ1-5; 7 bases map to TRBD1. The CDR3 runs 13 residues. After removal of 1 base from V and 14 bases from J, the junction contained 8 bases not matched to a gene. CDR1 is MDHEN, CDR2 SYDVKM, per germline. The CDR3 nucleotides are TGTGCCAGCAGTTTATCTAGACAGGGCGAGGAGCATTTT. This gives the protein CASSLSRQGEEHF.

The chain links TRBV20-1 to TRBJ2-5; D unresolved. Germline CDR1 is DFQATT and CDR2 is SNEGSKA (reference sequence). This CDR3 region has 11 residues. V dropped 4 bases and J dropped 5 bases, with 8 bases sitting between them. DNA for the CDR3: TGCAGTGCTATAAGTCGGGAGACCCAGTACTTC. Protein product: CSAISRETQYF.

The CDR3 region has the DNA TGCGCCAGCAGCTTAAGACAGGGGGTGTACGAGCAGTACTTC. This translates into CASSLRQGVYEQYF. The V gene is TRBV5-1, the J gene TRBJ2-7, with TRBD1 matching 9 bases. Germline V gene sequence: CDR1 SGHRS, CDR2 YFSETQ. V lost 2 bases and J lost 4; bases outside the gene matches: 4. This CDR3 has 14 residues. Filled out from reference TRBV5-1 and TRBJ2-7, the complete variable domain reads KAGVTQTPRYLIKTRGQQVTLSCSPISGHRSVSWYQQTPGQGLQFLFEYFSETQRNKGNFPGRFSGRQFSNSRSEMNVSTLELGDSALYLCASSLRQGVYEQYFGPGTRLTVT.

The chain couples TRBV4-3 to TRBJ2-1; TRBD1 is a possible D gene (5 bases). The CDR3 runs to 15 residues. Trimming left V 3 bases short and J 4 bases short, with 13 bases between. Germline loops: CDR1 LGHNA, CDR2 YSLEER. CDR3 protein: CASSQAGFYYNEQFF. The CDR3 DNA is TGCGCCAGCAGCCAGGCAGGGTTTTATTACAATGAGCAGTTCTTC.